This entry lists 24 T cell receptor beta chains sequenced from one sample in a study of cytomegalovirus exposure and HLA in healthy donors. The PCR ran on 60 Vbeta and 13 Jbeta primers. This table comes from immunoSEQ multiplex PCR, and its TCRdb copy is limited to in-frame clones, with some not included. The sample has approximately 190,000 clones, 75% to 90% seen once. Input material: PBMCs. These receptors all come from a man in his forties in good health and CMV-seropositive.

J is TRBJ1-1 and V is TRBV7-6; 8 bases are a match to TRBD1. Germline V CDR1 and CDR2: SGHVS, FNYEAQ. Trimming at V came to 4 bases and at J to 1 base, leaving 2 bases not matched to a gene. The CDR3 is 14 residues long. The CDR3 here is CASSSGQANTEAFF. In DNA form, the CDR3 reads TGTGCCAGCAGCTCGGGACAGGCGAACACTGAAGCTTTCTTT.

The genes are TRBV19 and TRBJ1-5; weak D call: TRBD1 (5 bases). Trimming stripped 0 bases from V and 2 bases from J, with 11 bases between. This CDR3 is built from 16 residues. Germline CDR1 reads LNHDA; CDR2 reads SQIVND (reference sequence). The CDR3 DNA follows: TGTGCCAGTAGTATAGATCGGGGGTCTCGCAATCAGCCCCAGCATTTT. Residues: CASSIDRGSRNQPQHF.

The chain has TRBV11-2 and TRBJ1-1; maybe TRBD1 (6 bases). Germline V gives CDR1 SGHAT, CDR2 FQNNGV. This CDR3 has 14 amino acids. V was cut by 5 bases and J by 1 base, with 11 bases left in between. CDR3 sequence: CASSRWTENTEAFF. CDR3 DNA sequence: TGTGCCAGCAGCCGATGGACAGAGAACACTGAAGCTTTCTTT.

The chain combines TRBV20-1 with TRBJ2-3; D remains unclear. Trimming shortened V by 6 bases and J by 6 bases, and 7 bases separated the two germline ends. Germline V CDR1 and CDR2: DFQATT, SNEGSKA (reference sequence). This CDR3 is built from 10 residues. The CDR3 DNA reads as TGCAGTGCCAGTTCTGATACGCAGTATTTT. This translates into CSASSDTQYF.

This CDR3 reads CASSSSPTSTEAFF. The CDR3 DNA reads TGTGCCAGCAGCTCTAGCCCCACCTCTACTGAAGCTTTCTTT. The chain joins TRBV7-2 to TRBJ1-1; D gene ambiguous. The CDR3 sequence is 14 residues long. Germline V gene sequence: CDR1 SGHTA, CDR2 FQGNSA. The V gene lost 4 bases and the J gene lost 5 bases, with 14 bases spanning the gap.

The J gene is TRBJ2-1, the V gene TRBV7-3, with D uncertain. The CDR3 contains 16 residues. Trimming removed 1 base at V and 0 bases at J, with 10 bases between. Germline-derived CDR1 and CDR2 are SGHTA and FQGTGA. In nucleotides, the CDR3 is TGTGCCAGCAGCTTAAAAAGTCATAGCTCCTACAATGAGCAGTTCTTC. Translation gives CASSLKSHSSYNEQFF.

The genes are TRBV5-6 and TRBJ2-7, with no clear D. CDR1 and CDR2 from the germline V gene are SGHDT and YYEEEE. The CDR3 consists of 13 residues. The V gene lost 1 base and the J gene lost 2 bases, with 7 bases spanning the gap. CDR3 region: CASSLFIAYEQYF. The CDR3 DNA is TGTGCCAGCAGCTTGTTTATCGCCTACGAGCAGTACTTC.

To note about this clone: The sample holds other DNA sequences that translate to the same CDR3. The chain links TRBV29-1 to TRBJ1-1; 7 bases align to TRBD1. J gave up 5 bases and V 3 bases, and 9 bases lay outside the gene matches. Germline V gives CDR1 SQVTM, CDR2 ANQGSEA. The CDR3 is made up of 14 amino acids. DNA of the CDR3: TGCAGCGTTGAGGATCAGGGGGGATATACTGAAGCTTTCTTT. Translation gives CSVEDQGGYTEAFF. Based on the CDR3 plus reference TRBV29-1 and TRBJ1-1, the full variable domain is SAVISQKPSRDICQRGTSLTIQCQVDSQVTMMFWYRQQPGQSLTLIATANQGSEATYESGFVIDKFPISRPNLTFSTLTVSNMSPEDSSIYLCSVEDQGGYTEAFFGQGTRLTVV.

This clone has just a few counts. The V and J genes are TRBV27 and TRBJ2-2, with TRBD1 identical over 10 bases. With 8 bases clipped from V and 3 bases from J, the junction kept 6 bases outside the gene matches. The CDR3 loop spans 15 amino acids. Germline V gene sequence: CDR1 MNHEY, CDR2 SMNVEV (reference sequence). The CDR3 here is CASGTGTGDTGELFF. CDR3 sequence (DNA): TGTGCCAGCGGAACCGGGACAGGGGACACCGGGGAGCTGTTTTTT.

The chain has TRBV7-6 and TRBJ1-1, with a tentative D call TRBD1 (5 bases). The CDR3 loop spans 14 amino acids. Per germline, CDR1 SGHVS and CDR2 FNYEAQ. V was clipped by 4 bases and J by 3 bases, with 12 bases between them. The CDR3 DNA reads TGTGCCAGCAGCTCTGAGTCGGGGGACACTGAAGCTTTCTTT. This encodes CASSSESGDTEAFF. Using reference TRBV7-6 and TRBJ1-1 for the parts outside the CDR3, the full variable domain is GAGVSQSPRYKVTKRGQDVALRCDPISGHVSLYWYRQALGQGPEFLTYFNYEAQQDKSGLPNDRFSAERPEGSISTLTIQRTEQRDSAMYRCASSSESGDTEAFFGQGTRLTVV.

The chain couples TRBV19 to TRBJ1-2, with 7 bases lining up with TRBD1. Losses at the gene ends were 2 bases for V and 4 bases for J; bases not matched to a gene: 4. The germline CDR1 and CDR2 sequences are LNHDA and SQIVND (reference sequence). The CDR3 has 14 amino acids. The CDR3 protein is CASSIPQGVYGYTF. The CDR3 DNA sequence: TGTGCCAGTAGTATACCCCAGGGGGTCTATGGCTACACCTTC.

The chain employs TRBV28 and TRBJ2-5; weak D call: TRBD1 (6 bases). The germline gives CDR1 MDHEN, CDR2 SYDVKM. Deletions cut 1 base from V and 2 bases from J, with 11 bases between. The CDR3 loop spans 15 amino acids. The CDR3 DNA reads as TGTGCCAGCAGTTTATACAGGGTCAGACAAGAGACCCAGTACTTC. It codes for CASSLYRVRQETQYF. Supplemented by reference TRBV28 and TRBJ2-5, the full variable domain reads DVKVTQSSRYLVKRTGEKVFLECVQDMDHENMFWYRQDPGLGLRLIYFSYDVKMKEKGDIPEGYSVSREKKERFSLILESASTNQTSMYLCASSLYRVRQETQYFGPGTRLLVL.

The chain couples TRBV5-1 to TRBJ1-1; 12 bases fit TRBD1. Trimming at V came to 3 bases and at J to 5 bases, leaving 5 bases not matched to a gene. The germline gives CDR1 SGHRS, CDR2 YFSETQ. This CDR3 spans 15 amino acids. The CDR3 protein is CASSSGTGGRTEAFF. CDR3 DNA sequence: TGCGCCAGCAGCTCAGGGACAGGGGGCCGAACTGAAGCTTTCTTT.

The genes are TRBV7-3 and TRBJ2-1, with 7 bases aligning to TRBD1. The V segment lost 6 bases and the J segment 0 bases; nucleotides outside the gene matches: 5. Germline V gene data show CDR1 as SGHTA and CDR2 as FQGTGA. There are 15 residues in the CDR3. This CDR3 is CASSFGQDSYNEQFF. CDR3 nucleotide sequence: TGTGCCAGCAGTTTTGGACAGGACTCCTACAATGAGCAGTTCTTC.

The V and J genes are TRBV5-4 and TRBJ1-1; D remains ambiguous. CDR1 and CDR2 from the germline V gene are SGHNT and YYREEE (reference sequence). The CDR3 contains 14 residues. With 4 bases removed from V and 0 bases from J, the gap between germline ends came to 10 bases. CDR3 in amino acids: CASSLVGVNTEAFF. The CDR3 region has the DNA TGTGCCAGCAGCCTGGTCGGTGTGAACACTGAAGCTTTCTTT.

Only a few counts were recorded for this clone. CDR3: CAWSTGQGNQPQHF. The CDR3 coding sequence is TGTGCCTGGAGTACGGGACAGGGCAATCAGCCCCAGCATTTT. V and J are TRBV30 and TRBJ1-5; the match to TRBD1 covers 8 bases. Germline trimming cut 2 bases from V and 2 bases from J; bases unmatched to any gene: 2. Per the germline V gene, CDR1 is GTSNPN and CDR2 is SVGIG (reference sequence). CDR3 size: 14 residues. Drawing the rest from reference TRBV30 and TRBJ1-5, the complete variable domain is SQTIHQWPATLVQPVGSPLSLECTVEGTSNPNLYWYRQAAGRGLQLLFYSVGIGQISSEVPQNLSASRPQDRQFILSSKKLLLSDSGFYLCAWSTGQGNQPQHFGDGTRLSIL.

This clone occurred once. V is TRBV28 and J is TRBJ2-7, with TRBD2 matching over 7 bases. The V and J ends lost 4 bases and 2 bases, in that order; junction bases with no gene match: 8. This CDR3 has 15 residues. From germline, CDR1 is MDHEN and CDR2 SYDVKM. CDR3 sequence reads: CASSSLSGVTYEQYF. In DNA, the CDR3 is TGTGCCAGCAGTTCCCTCAGCGGGGTTACCTACGAGCAGTACTTC.

This sequence joins TRBV5-1 and TRBJ2-3; 11 bases line up with TRBD1. Germline CDR1 reads SGHRS; CDR2 reads YFSETQ. CDR3 size: 16 residues. V shed 5 bases, J shed 0 bases, and the junction held 5 bases outside the gene matches. CDR3: CASSYGTGGSTDTQYF. DNA of the CDR3: TGCGCCAGCAGTTATGGGACAGGGGGGAGCACAGATACGCAGTATTTT.

This rearrangement joins TRBV30 to TRBJ1-6; D is perhaps TRBD1 (5 bases). In germline, CDR1 is GTSNPN, CDR2 SVGIG (reference sequence). With 1 base removed from V and 7 bases from J, the gap between germline ends came to 14 bases. The CDR3 consists of 15 residues. The CDR3, as DNA: TGTGCCTGGAGTGCCTATGGGGGAGGGAATTCACCCCTCCACTTT. It is translated as CAWSAYGGGNSPLHF.

The rearrangement links TRBV19 to TRBJ2-5, with 7 bases that match TRBD1. The ends lost 6 bases at V and 9 bases at J; junction bases unmatched: 16. Germline lookup yields CDR1 LNHDA and CDR2 SQIVND (reference sequence). This CDR3 is built from 15 residues. CDR3: CASSLAGTVLRAQYF. The CDR3 bases are TGTGCCAGTAGCCTGGCCGGGACAGTGTTGAGGGCCCAGTACTTC.

V usage is TRBV5-4 and J usage is TRBJ1-3, with D possibly being TRBD1 (5 bases). V was cut by 10 bases and J by 7 bases, with 18 bases left in between. Germline CDR1 reads SGHNT; CDR2 reads YYREEE (reference sequence). This CDR3 is 13 amino acids long. The CDR3 protein is CAWGVNRANTIYF. CDR3 DNA: TGTGCCTGGGGCGTTAATCGTGCGAACACCATATATTTT.

CDR3 sequence (DNA): TGTGCCAGCAGTTTCCGAAGACGGGTGAACACTGAAGCTTTCTTT. Amino acid sequence: CASSFRRRVNTEAFF. This rearrangement joins TRBV6-5 to TRBJ1-1, with D unclear. Trimming stripped 4 bases from V and 0 bases from J, with 12 bases between. Germline V gene sequence: CDR1 MNHEY, CDR2 SVGAGI. The CDR3 totals 15 residues.

The gene calls are TRBV7-2 and TRBJ1-2; no firm D call. Trimming stripped 1 base from V and 10 bases from J, with 13 bases between. Germline CDR1 and CDR2: SGHTA and FQGNSA. This CDR3 contains 13 residues. The CDR3 protein is CASSLERRASYTF. CDR3 bases: TGTGCCAGCAGCTTAGAAAGGAGGGCCTCCTACACCTTC.

This clone was seen a few times. The chain employs TRBV2 and TRBJ2-3; 9 nucleotides match TRBD1. The CDR3 spans 13 residues. Germline CDR1 and CDR2: SNHLY and FYNNEI. The trim removed 2 bases at V and 6 bases at J, leaving 0 bases unmatched. In nucleotides, the CDR3 is TGTGCCAGCAGTGAAACAGGGGGCGATACGCAGTATTTT. This gives the protein CASSETGGDTQYF.